Detailed here is one TCR beta chain. Its antigen remains unknown. This CDR3 has 14 amino acids. With 6 bases clipped from V and 3 bases from J, the junction kept 5 bases outside the gene matches. Germline assignment: CDR1 MDHEN and CDR2 SYDVKM. This entry comes from a study of regulatory and conventional T cells in RAG deficiency. Study results and limitations: Control T-cell subsets had markedly higher Shannon entropy and lower Simpson indices than RAG-deficient patients. Treg unique TCR beta sequences were approximately 100-fold fewer in Omenn syndrome and CID/AS patients than controls.

Sequenced by immunoSEQ multiplex PCR; TCRdb stores in-frame clones only, minus some. The sample contains roughly 35,000 clones, about nine tenths of which appear only once. These data also featured in a second study, about regulatory T cells. From that report: Amplification used 52 TRBV primers and 13 TRBJ primers.

This clonotype was sampled from a human donor in good health. The sample consisted of CD8+ T cells sorted from blood. The chain combines TRBV28 with TRBJ2-1; TRBD1 matches 7 bases. Here the CDR3 reads CASRRDSSYNEQFF. CDR3 nucleotide sequence: TGTGCCAGCAGGAGGGACAGTAGCTACAATGAGCAGTTCTTC.